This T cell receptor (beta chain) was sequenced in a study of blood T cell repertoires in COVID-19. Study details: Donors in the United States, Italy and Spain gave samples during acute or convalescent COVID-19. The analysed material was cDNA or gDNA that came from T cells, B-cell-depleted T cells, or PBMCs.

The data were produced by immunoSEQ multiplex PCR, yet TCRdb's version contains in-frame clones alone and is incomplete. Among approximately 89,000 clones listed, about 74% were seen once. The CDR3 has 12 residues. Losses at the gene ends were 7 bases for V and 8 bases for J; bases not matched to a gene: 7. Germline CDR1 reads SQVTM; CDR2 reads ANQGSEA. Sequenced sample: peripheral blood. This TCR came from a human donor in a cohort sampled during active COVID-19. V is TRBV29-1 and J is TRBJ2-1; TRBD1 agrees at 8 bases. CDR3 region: CSARTGFDEQFF. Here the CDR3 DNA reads TGCAGCGCCAGGACAGGGTTCGATGAGCAGTTCTTC.